This T cell receptor (beta chain) was sequenced in a study of shared clonotypes between healthy human individuals. The overall study: The study used three CD4 naive, three CD4 memory, two CD8 naive and one CD8 memory plate per donor.

In the naive CD8 group, cells lacked CD45RO and were positively selected for CCR7, so terminally differentiated effector memory CD45RA+ cells were left out. The assay was immunoSEQ multiplex PCR, and TCRdb's table has in-frame clones only and misses some. The sample records around 1,900,000 clones, 85% to 95% being singletons. This CDR3 spans 13 amino acids. Per the germline V gene, CDR1 is SGHDN and CDR2 is FVKESK. V gave up 7 bases and J gave up 2 bases, with 9 bases separating them. This sequence joins TRBV14 and TRBJ2-1; D ambiguous. The sequencing input was naive CD8+ T cells from PBMCs. The clonotype originates from a man in his late teens or twenties in good health. Some clones in this sample may be carry-over from other donors' samples. For the CDR3, the DNA is TGTGCCAGCAACACCAGAGCCTACAATGAGCAGTTCTTC. This codes for CASNTRAYNEQFF.